This T cell receptor (beta chain) was identified during a study of blood T cell repertoires in COVID-19. CDR1 is SGHDT, CDR2 YYEEEE, per germline. This CDR3 spans 12 amino acids. Between the trimmed V and J ends, which lost 4 bases and 5 bases, there was a span of 7 bases. As originally analysed: Amplification with reference gene primers provided the estimates of nucleated cell counts. The table came from immunoSEQ multiplex PCR; TCRdb's copy has only in-frame clones and leaves some out. V and J calls and clone size come straight from that table; D and trimming were deduced from the DNA. The sample has approximately 270,000 clones, approximately 85% seen once; the top ten hold more than 9.5%.

This sequence originates from an older woman with acute or convalescent COVID-19. The sequencing sample was made of peripheral blood. V gene TRBV5-6 combines with J gene TRBJ1-5; D may be TRBD1 (6 bases). The CDR3 loop reads CASSNRDQPQHF. CDR3 in DNA: TGTGCCAGCAGCAACAGGGATCAGCCCCAGCATTTT.